This T cell receptor beta chain emerged from a study of regulatory T cells in long-lasting Graves disease. Sequencing libraries for TCR beta were prepared with iRepertoire HTBI primers and Arm-PCR of CDR3 regions. TCRdb used MiXCR to reprocess the multiplex PCR reads, holding one entry per CDR3 protein. The sample records 300,000 to 400,000 distinct CDR3 sequences, 20% being singletons. Stated time point: persistent/refractory GD, antithyroid drugs over 5 years with positive TRAb. RNA from PBMCs was the source of the TCR library. American Thyroid Association guidelines were used to diagnose Graves' disease. The CDR3 length is 17 residues. CDR1 DFQATT and CDR2 SNEGSKA come from the germline V gene (reference sequence). V was pared by 0 bases and J by 4 bases, with 12 bases of the junction left unmatched. This clonotype showed up just a few times. Its antigen remains unknown. The study's findings and limits: TRBV28, TRBJ1-2 and TRBJ2-5 were segments that persistent disease favored. Samples came from peripheral blood alone, without thyroid tissue.

The V and J genes are TRBV20-1 and TRBJ2-5; 9 nucleotides align to TRBD2. This TCR was sampled from a female donor with Graves disease. Sample: peripheral blood mononuclear cells (PBMCs), taken when the disease was refractory, from a patient treated with antithyroid drugs. The CDR3 nucleotides read TGCAGTGCTAGAGACTATAGCGGGAGAGGGCTGCGAGAGACCCAGTACTTC. This translates into CSARDYSGRGLRETQYF.